The 22 T cell receptor beta chains below were found in one sample sequenced in a study of OX40 agonist ivuxolimab in advanced cancers. Measured with immunoSEQ multiplex PCR; TCRdb has only the in-frame clones, and not every one. The table has 77,000 or so clones, 92% seen once; the top ten hold roughly 10%. Sequences were derived from CD4+ or CD8+ T cells sorted from blood, sampled in a trial of the OX40 agonist ivuxolimab. These receptors were taken from an adult with an advanced solid tumor such as melanoma, head and neck, liver or kidney cancer.

V usage is TRBV9 and J usage is TRBJ1-6; perhaps TRBD1 as D (5 bases). Germline V CDR1 and CDR2: SGDLS, YYNGEE. V was shortened by 0 bases and J by 10 bases, with 8 bases between the two germline ends. The CDR3 has 13 residues. CDR3 coding DNA: TGTGCCAGCAGCGTAGCAAAGGGGTCACCCCTCCACTTT. It specifies CASSVAKGSPLHF.

This clone is medium-sized by share. CDR3 in amino acids: CASSDRDNTEAFF. The CDR3 coding sequence is TGTGCCAGCAGTGACCGGGACAACACTGAAGCTTTCTTT. The gene calls are TRBV6-4 and TRBJ1-1; D might be TRBD1 (5 bases). The V gene's germline CDR1 is MRHNA and CDR2 SNTAGT. Deletions cut 2 bases from V and 2 bases from J, with 6 bases between. This CDR3 has 13 residues.

The chain has TRBV9 and TRBJ1-4; D is possibly TRBD1 (6 bases). V was cut by 0 bases and J by 3 bases, with 12 bases left in between. This CDR3 has 16 residues. Germline CDR1 reads SGDLS; CDR2 reads YYNGEE. In DNA form, the CDR3 reads TGTGCCAGCAGCGTAGGGGGGGCTGGAGCTAATGAAAAACTGTTTTTT. Its translation: CASSVGGAGANEKLFF.

This sequence joins TRBV7-9 and TRBJ2-3, with 12 nucleotides matching TRBD1. The V gene end was trimmed by 5 bases and the J gene end by 12 bases; junction bases not matched to a gene: 6. Per germline, CDR1 SEHNR and CDR2 FQNEAQ (reference sequence). This CDR3 region has 13 residues. The CDR3 protein is CASSGDRGRFQYF. The CDR3 DNA is TGTGCCAGCAGCGGGGACAGGGGGCGGTTTCAGTATTTT. Variable domain in full (rest from reference TRBV7-9 and TRBJ2-3): DTGVSQNPRHKITKRGQNVTFRCDPISEHNRLYWYRQTLGQGPEFLTYFQNEAQLEKSRLLSDRFSAERPKGSFSTLEIQRTEQGDSAMYLCASSGDRGRFQYFGPGTRLTVL.

The chain links TRBV5-1 to TRBJ1-1; maybe TRBD1 (6 bases). This CDR3 spans 13 amino acids. Germline V lookup: CDR1 SGHRS, CDR2 YFSETQ. V was pared by 0 bases and J by 8 bases, with 11 bases between. The CDR3 DNA sequence: TGCGCCAGCAGCTTGGGACAGGCAATCGAAGCTTTCTTT. It encodes CASSLGQAIEAFF.

The gene calls are TRBV2 and TRBJ2-7; no reliable D call. CDR1 is SNHLY and CDR2 is FYNNEI in the germline V gene. V gave up 3 bases and J gave up 3 bases, with 18 bases separating them. This CDR3 contains 16 residues. CDR3 protein: CASSEPPEGSHYEQYF. CDR3 sequence (DNA): TGTGCCAGCAGTGAGCCCCCCGAAGGTAGTCACTACGAGCAGTACTTC.

The CDR3 DNA follows: TGTGCCAGCAGCCCCCCAGGGGGGGGGAATGAAAAACTGTTTTTT. As protein: CASSPPGGGNEKLFF. This chain uses TRBV13 with TRBJ1-4; 7 bases are a match to TRBD1. The CDR3 has 15 residues. J lost 5 bases, V lost 5 bases, and 8 bases had no gene match. CDR1 is PRHDT, CDR2 FYEKMQ, per germline (reference sequence). The full variable domain, in which reference TRBV13 and TRBJ1-4 provide the parts outside the CDR3, is AAGVIQSPRHLIKEKRETATLKCYPIPRHDTVYWYQQGPGQDPQFLISFYEKMQSDKGSIPDRFSAQQFSDYHSELNMSSLELGDSALYFCASSPPGGGNEKLFFGSGTQLSVL.

This clone was detected only once. CDR3 in amino acids: CASRLGGDTQYF. CDR3 DNA sequence: TGTGCCAGCAGACTGGGGGGGGATACGCAGTATTTT. V is TRBV6-5 and J is TRBJ2-3; 7 nucleotides line up with TRBD2. The CDR3 runs 12 residues. The germline V gene encodes CDR1 MNHEY and CDR2 SVGAGI. After removal of 6 bases from V and 6 bases from J, the junction contained 3 bases not matched to a gene.

V and J are TRBV18 and TRBJ1-1, with D tentatively TRBD1 (6 bases). This CDR3 comprises 14 residues. Trimming cost V 0 bases and J 3 bases, with 8 bases left between them. The germline gives CDR1 KGHSH, CDR2 LQKENI. The CDR3 loop reads CASSPPWTDTEAFF. Written as DNA, the CDR3 is TGTGCCAGCTCACCACCTTGGACAGACACTGAAGCTTTCTTT.

V usage is TRBV27 and J usage is TRBJ1-5, with D perhaps TRBD1 (6 bases). The germline gives CDR1 MNHEY, CDR2 SMNVEV (reference sequence). This CDR3 is built from 16 residues. Trimming left V 0 bases short and J 5 bases short, with 14 bases between. The CDR3 nucleotides read TGTGCCAGCAGTTTATCGATTCCAGGGGCTTATCAGCCCCAGCATTTT. Its translation: CASSLSIPGAYQPQHF.

The V gene is TRBV27, the J gene TRBJ2-1, with 7 bases lining up with TRBD1. The germline gives CDR1 MNHEY, CDR2 SMNVEV (reference sequence). With V trimmed by 2 bases and J by 3 bases, 1 base remained unmatched. The CDR3 is 14 residues long. CDR3 region: CASSLAGGYNEQFF. The CDR3 coding sequence is TGTGCCAGCAGTTTAGCAGGGGGCTACAATGAGCAGTTCTTC.

The V call is TRBV27, the J call TRBJ2-1; 8 nucleotides agree with TRBD1. The CDR3 has 12 amino acids. V shed 5 bases, J shed 9 bases, and the junction held 3 bases outside the gene matches. CDR1 MNHEY and CDR2 SMNVEV come from the germline V gene (reference sequence). The CDR3 DNA reads TGTGCCAGCAGTGGACAGGGTGGTGAGCAGTTCTTC. It encodes CASSGQGGEQFF.

This sequence joins TRBV7-9 and TRBJ2-5; D ambiguous. This CDR3 region has 12 residues. V was shortened by 5 bases and J by 5 bases, with 9 bases between the two germline ends. Per germline, CDR1 SEHNR and CDR2 FQNEAQ (reference sequence). In nucleotides, the CDR3 is TGTGCCAGCAGCGCCACCTGGGAGACCCAGTACTTC. Protein: CASSATWETQYF.

The V gene is TRBV7-9, the J gene TRBJ1-1, with D possibly matching TRBD1 (5 bases). Germline-derived CDR1 and CDR2 are SEHNR and FQNEAQ (reference sequence). The CDR3 length is 14 residues. V gave up 5 bases and J gave up 4 bases, with 14 bases separating them. The CDR3 reads CASSQTGGATEAFF. The CDR3 region has the DNA TGTGCCAGCAGCCAGACCGGAGGGGCCACTGAAGCTTTCTTT.

The V and J genes are TRBV9 and TRBJ2-4; TRBD2 matches at 8 bases. Trimming cost V 3 bases and J 1 base; bases outside gene matches: 6. This CDR3 has 16 residues. Germline V lookup: CDR1 SGDLS, CDR2 YYNGEE. CDR3 DNA: TGTGCCAGCAGCGCAACGGGGGGGATGGCCAAAAACATTCAGTACTTC. The encoded protein is CASSATGGMAKNIQYF. Complete variable domain (other parts from reference TRBV9 and TRBJ2-4): DSGVTQTPKHLITATGQRVTLRCSPRSGDLSVYWYQQSLDQGLQFLIQYYNGEERAKGNILERFSAQQFPDLHSELNLSSLELGDSALYFCASSATGGMAKNIQYFGAGTRLSVL.

This rearrangement joins TRBV6-5 to TRBJ1-1, with D uncertain. V lost 0 bases, J lost 5 bases, and 4 bases lay in between. Germline V gene sequence: CDR1 MNHEY, CDR2 SVGAGI. This CDR3 is built from 12 residues. This CDR3 is CASSYSLTEAFF. The CDR3 region has the DNA TGTGCCAGCAGTTACTCCTTAACTGAAGCTTTCTTT.

The chain uses TRBV5-4 and TRBJ2-7, with unresolved D. CDR3 length equals 13 residues. Trimming removed 4 bases at V and 1 base at J, with 9 bases between. CDR1 and CDR2 (germline): SGHNT, YYREEE (reference sequence). DNA of the CDR3: TGTGCCAGCAGCCTTACAGAATCCTACGAGCAGTACTTC. Its protein product is CASSLTESYEQYF.

The chain uses TRBV2 and TRBJ1-5; D unresolved. Deletions cut 0 bases from V and 4 bases from J, with 4 bases between. Germline V gene lookup returns CDR1 SNHLY and CDR2 FYNNEI. This CDR3 has 13 amino acids. For the CDR3, the DNA is TGTGCCAGCAGTGAAGCCCTAAATCAGCCCCAGCATTTT. Amino acids: CASSEALNQPQHF.

V is TRBV4-1 and J is TRBJ1-3, with D uncertain. The CDR3 contains 15 residues. CDR1 is MGHRA and CDR2 is YSYEKL in the germline V gene. With 4 bases removed from V and 0 bases from J, the gap between germline ends came to 10 bases. As DNA, the CDR3 is TGCGCCAGCAGCCGCTTAATTAGCTCTGGAAACACCATATATTTT. Its translation: CASSRLISSGNTIYF.

CDR3 amino acids: CASSQNRGAGNTIYF. The CDR3 DNA follows: TGTGCCAGCAGCCAAAACAGGGGGGCTGGAAACACCATATATTTT. The chain uses TRBV13 and TRBJ1-3, with 8 nucleotides matching TRBD1. Trimming cost V 5 bases and J 2 bases; bases outside gene matches: 5. This CDR3 region has 15 residues. Germline V gene data show CDR1 as PRHDT and CDR2 as FYEKMQ (reference sequence).

This sequence joins TRBV30 and TRBJ2-5; either TRBD1 or TRBD2 may fit D (5 bases each). This CDR3 contains 15 residues. Trimming took off 3 bases at V and 3 bases at J, with 17 bases between the two ends. Germline loops: CDR1 GTSNPN, CDR2 SVGIG (reference sequence). This CDR3 is CAWRSQGVREETQYF. The CDR3, as DNA: TGTGCCTGGAGGTCCCAAGGGGTGAGGGAAGAGACCCAGTACTTC.

The CDR3 protein is CASSQVREISSYEQYF. CDR3 DNA sequence: TGTGCCAGCAGCCAAGTTAGGGAGATAAGCTCCTACGAGCAGTACTTC. This chain joins TRBV2 and TRBJ2-7; D is perhaps TRBD2 (5 bases). The CDR3 consists of 16 residues. Trimming left V 6 bases short and J 0 bases short, with 18 bases between. In germline, CDR1 is SNHLY, CDR2 FYNNEI.